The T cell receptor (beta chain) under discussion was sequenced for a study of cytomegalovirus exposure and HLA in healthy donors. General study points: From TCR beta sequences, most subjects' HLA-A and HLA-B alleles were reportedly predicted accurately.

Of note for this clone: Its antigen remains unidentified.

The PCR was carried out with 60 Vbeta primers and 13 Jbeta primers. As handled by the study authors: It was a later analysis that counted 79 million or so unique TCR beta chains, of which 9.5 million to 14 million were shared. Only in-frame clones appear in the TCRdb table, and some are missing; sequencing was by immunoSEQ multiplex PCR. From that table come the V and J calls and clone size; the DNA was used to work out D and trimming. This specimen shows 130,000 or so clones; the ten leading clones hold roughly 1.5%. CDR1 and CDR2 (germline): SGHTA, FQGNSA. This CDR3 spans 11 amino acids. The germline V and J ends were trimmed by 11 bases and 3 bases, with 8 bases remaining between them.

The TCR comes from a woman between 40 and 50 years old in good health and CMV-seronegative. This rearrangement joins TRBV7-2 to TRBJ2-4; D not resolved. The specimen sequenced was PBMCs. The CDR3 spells CAGGDKNIQYF. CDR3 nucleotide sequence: TGTGCCGGCGGAGACAAAAACATTCAGTACTTC.